A selection of T cell receptor beta chains follows, all from one sample in a study of T cell changes during pregnancy in multiple sclerosis. The method was immunoSEQ multiplex PCR; TCRdb's version includes in-frame clones alone and lacks a portion of them. The sample contains around 36,000 clones, about 92% of which appear only once. Specimen: peripheral blood, collected before pregnancy. Receptor source: a female donor with multiple sclerosis, enrolled in a pregnancy study. CDR3s include the opening cysteine and the closing phenylalanine or tryptophan. D genes are given only for firm matches. Size values are once, few and many counts, or a class for expanded clones, and some rows have none.

CDR3 protein: CASSRTYRDEQFF; CDR3 DNA: TGTGCCAGCAGTAGGACTTACAGGGATGAGCAGTTCTTC; V gene: TRBV27; clone size: .; D gene: .; J gene: TRBJ2-1
CDR3 protein: CASSLDSPGLAGDNIQYF; CDR3 DNA: TGTGCCAGCAGCTTAGATAGCCCTGGACTAGCGGGAGATAACATTCAGTACTTC; V gene: TRBV7-2; clone size: .; D gene: TRBD2; J gene: TRBJ2-4
CDR3 protein: CASSNRLAGGWETQYF; CDR3 DNA: TGTGCCAGTAGTAACCGACTAGCGGGAGGGTGGGAGACCCAGTACTTC; V gene: TRBV19; clone size: .; D gene: TRBD2; J gene: TRBJ2-5
CDR3 protein: CASSLRGGAANEKLFF; CDR3 DNA: TGTGCCAGCAGCTTACGCGGGGGCGCCGCTAATGAAAAACTGTTTTTT; V gene: TRBV9; clone size: once; D gene: .; J gene: TRBJ1-4
CDR3 protein: CASSIRTASGANVLTF; CDR3 DNA: TGTGCCAGTAGTATTCGGACAGCCTCTGGGGCCAACGTCCTGACTTTC; V gene: TRBV19; clone size: .; D gene: .; J gene: TRBJ2-6
CDR3 protein: CASSLVAGEYEQYF; CDR3 DNA: TGCGCCAGCAGCTTGGTAGCGGGAGAGTACGAGCAGTACTTC; V gene: TRBV5-1; clone size: .; D gene: TRBD2; J gene: TRBJ2-7
CDR3 protein: CASSLEQGVYEQYF; CDR3 DNA: TGCGCCAGCAGCTTGGAGCAGGGGGTTTACGAGCAGTACTTC; V gene: TRBV5-1; clone size: .; D gene: TRBD1; J gene: TRBJ2-7
CDR3 protein: CASSSARGELEYF; CDR3 DNA: TGTGCCAGCAGCTCCGCGCGGGGGGAACTGGAGTATTTT; V gene: TRBV7-3; clone size: .; D gene: TRBD2; J gene: TRBJ2-3
CDR3 protein: CASSSREDRPDEAFF; CDR3 DNA: TGTGCCAGCAGTTCACGTGAGGACAGGCCCGATGAAGCTTTCTTT; V gene: TRBV27; clone size: .; D gene: TRBD1; J gene: TRBJ1-1
CDR3 protein: CASSISSGLAGTYEQYF; CDR3 DNA: TGTGCCAGTAGTATATCCTCGGGACTAGCGGGAACCTACGAGCAGTACTTC; V gene: TRBV19; clone size: .; D gene: TRBD2; J gene: TRBJ2-7
CDR3 protein: CASSYLADNEQFF; CDR3 DNA: TGTGCCAGCAGTTACTTGGCGGACAATGAGCAGTTCTTC; V gene: TRBV6-5; clone size: .; D gene: .; J gene: TRBJ2-1
CDR3 protein: CASRVWGQGDQPQHF; CDR3 DNA: TGTGCCAGCAGAGTTTGGGGACAGGGAGATCAGCCCCAGCATTTT; V gene: TRBV2; clone size: .; D gene: TRBD1; J gene: TRBJ1-5
CDR3 protein: CASSADRGFADTQYF; CDR3 DNA: TGTGCCAGCAGTGCAGACAGGGGGTTCGCGGATACGCAGTATTTT; V gene: TRBV6-1; clone size: .; D gene: TRBD1; J gene: TRBJ2-3
CDR3 protein: CASQQGGGGGYEQYF; CDR3 DNA: TGTGCCAGCCAACAGGGCGGGGGCGGAGGCTACGAGCAGTACTTC; V gene: TRBV2; clone size: .; D gene: .; J gene: TRBJ2-7
CDR3 protein: CASSPQKGLADYNEQFF; CDR3 DNA: TGTGCCAGCAGCCCCCAGAAAGGACTAGCGGACTACAATGAGCAGTTCTTC; V gene: TRBV14; clone size: .; D gene: TRBD2; J gene: TRBJ2-1
CDR3 protein: CASSLYSTENTGELFF; CDR3 DNA: TGTGCCAGCAGCTTATACTCCACAGAGAACACCGGGGAGCTGTTTTTT; V gene: TRBV7-9; clone size: .; D gene: .; J gene: TRBJ2-2
CDR3 protein: CASSVLAGSTDTQYF; CDR3 DNA: TGTGCCAGTAGTGTCCTAGCGGGCAGCACAGATACGCAGTATTTT; V gene: TRBV19; clone size: .; D gene: TRBD2; J gene: TRBJ2-3
CDR3 protein: CASSRETSGRSYEQYF; CDR3 DNA: TGTGCCAGCAGCCGCGAAACTAGCGGACGATCCTACGAGCAGTACTTC; V gene: TRBV11-2; clone size: .; D gene: TRBD2; J gene: TRBJ2-7
CDR3 protein: CASSLFGTNYGYTF; CDR3 DNA: TGTGCCAGCAGTTTATTCGGGACAAACTATGGCTACACCTTC; V gene: TRBV27; clone size: .; D gene: .; J gene: TRBJ1-2
CDR3 protein: CASSLGRRGYEQYF; CDR3 DNA: TGTGCCAGCAGCTTAGGACGGCGGGGTTACGAGCAGTACTTC; V gene: TRBV11-2; clone size: .; D gene: .; J gene: TRBJ2-7
CDR3 protein: CASSSTGVGTDTQYF; CDR3 DNA: TGTGCCAGCAGCTCTACAGGGGTTGGCACAGATACGCAGTATTTT; V gene: TRBV7-2; clone size: once; D gene: TRBD1; J gene: TRBJ2-3
CDR3 protein: CAISESPPSSGNGDEQFF; CDR3 DNA: TGTGCCATCAGTGAGTCGCCCCCTTCTAGCGGGAATGGCGATGAGCAGTTCTTC; V gene: TRBV10-3; clone size: .; D gene: TRBD2; J gene: TRBJ2-1
CDR3 protein: CASSGAGTTNTGELFF; CDR3 DNA: TGTGCCAGCAGCGGAGCCGGGACAACGAACACCGGGGAGCTGTTTTTT; V gene: TRBV5-4; clone size: .; D gene: .; J gene: TRBJ2-2
CDR3 protein: CASSQDAGKDQPQHF; CDR3 DNA: TGTGCCAGCAGCCAAGATGCAGGGAAGGATCAGCCCCAGCATTTT; V gene: TRBV4-2; clone size: .; D gene: .; J gene: TRBJ1-5
CDR3 protein: CASSPPGLGKGEQYF; CDR3 DNA: TGTGCCAGCTCACCACCGGGGCTAGGAAAGGGCGAGCAGTACTTC; V gene: TRBV18; clone size: once; D gene: .; J gene: TRBJ2-7
CDR3 protein: CASAGGDGYTF; CDR3 DNA: TGTGCCAGCGCAGGGGGCGATGGCTACACCTTC; V gene: TRBV19; clone size: .; D gene: TRBD1; J gene: TRBJ1-2
CDR3 protein: CASRPQGARAGELFF; CDR3 DNA: TGTGCCAGCAGGCCACAGGGGGCGCGGGCCGGGGAGCTGTTTTTT; V gene: TRBV28; clone size: .; D gene: TRBD1; J gene: TRBJ2-2
CDR3 protein: CASSMGTVRDPGANVLTF; CDR3 DNA: TGTGCCAGTAGTATGGGGACAGTCCGCGACCCTGGGGCCAACGTCCTGACTTTC; V gene: TRBV19; clone size: few; D gene: TRBD1; J gene: TRBJ2-6
CDR3 protein: CASSLKGLAGGFPGELFF; CDR3 DNA: TGTGCCAGCAGCTTAAAGGGACTAGCGGGAGGATTCCCCGGGGAGCTGTTTTTT; V gene: TRBV7-2; clone size: .; D gene: TRBD2; J gene: TRBJ2-2